The T cell receptor beta chain described here comes from a study of human T cells and chemical hapten exposure. The germline V and J ends were trimmed by 7 bases and 0 bases, with 11 bases remaining between them. The CDR3 extends over 14 amino acids. As concerns this clonotype: The target antigen is unknown.

Unique molecular identifiers were affixed to discrete cDNA molecules within the library. TCRdb processed the reads anew with MiXCR; each CDR3 protein has one entry. The table includes around 550 distinct CDR3 sequences, roughly nine tenths detected once. Indicated treatment: therapeutic diphenylcyclopropenone sensitization with weekly scalp DPC. Unfractionated whole blood served as the source for total RNA extraction. Whole-study findings and limits: TCRs at high frequency, those above 1 in 1000, did not change with DPC sensitization.

The source is an adult with alopecia areata. Some clones in this sample may be carry-over from other donors' samples. This table probably holds off-target reads from a library built for another chain. The chain uses TRBV12-3 or TRBV12-4 and TRBJ2-3; maybe TRBD1 (6 bases). The specimen was whole blood, collected before DPC sensitization or 2, 6, or about 24 weeks after (not recorded which). The CDR3 sequence is CASTPTGSTDTQYF. CDR3 coding DNA: TGTGCCAGCACCCCGACAGGCAGCACAGATACGCAGTATTTT.